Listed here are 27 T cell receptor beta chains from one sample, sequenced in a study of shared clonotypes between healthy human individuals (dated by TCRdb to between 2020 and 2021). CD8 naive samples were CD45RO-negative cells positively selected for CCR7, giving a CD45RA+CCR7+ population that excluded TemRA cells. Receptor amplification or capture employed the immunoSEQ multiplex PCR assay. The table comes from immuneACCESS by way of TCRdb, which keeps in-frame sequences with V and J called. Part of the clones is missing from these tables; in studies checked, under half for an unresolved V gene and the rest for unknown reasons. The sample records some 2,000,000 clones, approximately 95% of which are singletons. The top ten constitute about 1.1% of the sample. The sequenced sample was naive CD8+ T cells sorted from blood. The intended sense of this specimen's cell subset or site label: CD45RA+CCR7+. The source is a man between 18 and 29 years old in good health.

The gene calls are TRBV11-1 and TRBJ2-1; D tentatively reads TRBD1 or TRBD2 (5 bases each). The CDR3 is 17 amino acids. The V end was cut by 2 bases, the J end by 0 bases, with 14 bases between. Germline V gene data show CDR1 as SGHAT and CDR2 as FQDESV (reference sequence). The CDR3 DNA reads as TGTGCCAGCAGCTTACTGAGTGGGACCAACTCCTACAATGAGCAGTTCTTC. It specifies CASSLLSGTNSYNEQFF.

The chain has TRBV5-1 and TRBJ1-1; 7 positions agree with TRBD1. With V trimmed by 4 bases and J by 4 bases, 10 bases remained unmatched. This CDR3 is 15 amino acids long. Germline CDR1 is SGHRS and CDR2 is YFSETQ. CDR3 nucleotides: TGCGCCAGCAGCCCGCCCCAGGGGGGAGGCACTGAAGCTTTCTTT. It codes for CASSPPQGGGTEAFF.

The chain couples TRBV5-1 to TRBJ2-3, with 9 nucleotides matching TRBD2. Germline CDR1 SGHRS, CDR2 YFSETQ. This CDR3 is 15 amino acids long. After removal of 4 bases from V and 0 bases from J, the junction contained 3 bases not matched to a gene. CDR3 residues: CASSTSGGSTDTQYF. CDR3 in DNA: TGCGCCAGCAGCACCAGCGGGGGGAGCACAGATACGCAGTATTTT.

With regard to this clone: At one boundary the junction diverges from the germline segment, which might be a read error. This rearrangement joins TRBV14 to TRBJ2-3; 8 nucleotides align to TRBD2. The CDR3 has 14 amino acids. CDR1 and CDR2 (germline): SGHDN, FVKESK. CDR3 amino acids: CASSRRTSTDTQYF. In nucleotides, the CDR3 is TGTGCCAGCAGCCGACGGACTAGCACGGATACGCAGTATTTT. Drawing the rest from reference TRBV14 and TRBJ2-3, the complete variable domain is EAGVTQFPSHSVIEKGQTVTLRCDPISGHDNLYWYRRVMGKEIKFLLHFVKESKQDESGMPNNRFLAERTGGTYSTLKVQPAELEDSGVYFCASSRRTSTDTQYFGPGTRLTVL.

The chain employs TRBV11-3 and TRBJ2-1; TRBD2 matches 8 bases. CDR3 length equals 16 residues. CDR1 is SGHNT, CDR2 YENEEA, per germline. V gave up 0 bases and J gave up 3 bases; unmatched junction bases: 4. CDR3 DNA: TGTGCCAGCAGCTTAGATGGGCGGGAGGTCTACAATGAGCAGTTCTTC. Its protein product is CASSLDGREVYNEQFF. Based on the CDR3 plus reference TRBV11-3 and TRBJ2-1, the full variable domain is EAGVVQSPRYKIIEKKQPVAFWCNPISGHNTLYWYLQNLGQGPELLIRYENEEAVDDSQLPKDRFSAERLKGVDSTLKIQPAELGDSAVYLCASSLDGREVYNEQFFGPGTRLTVL.

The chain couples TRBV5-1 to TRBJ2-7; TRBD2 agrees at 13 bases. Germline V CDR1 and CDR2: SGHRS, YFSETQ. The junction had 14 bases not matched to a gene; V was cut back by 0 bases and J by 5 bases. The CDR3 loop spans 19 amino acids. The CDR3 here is CASSLVPRGQGLAGDEQYF. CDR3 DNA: TGCGCCAGCAGCTTGGTACCGCGAGGGCAAGGACTAGCGGGAGACGAGCAGTACTTC.

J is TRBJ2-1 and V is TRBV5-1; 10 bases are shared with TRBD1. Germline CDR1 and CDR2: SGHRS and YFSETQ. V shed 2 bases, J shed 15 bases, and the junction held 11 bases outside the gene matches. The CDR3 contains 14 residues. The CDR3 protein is CASSFSGQGEGLFF. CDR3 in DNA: TGCGCCAGCAGCTTTTCTGGACAGGGGGAAGGCTTGTTCTTC.

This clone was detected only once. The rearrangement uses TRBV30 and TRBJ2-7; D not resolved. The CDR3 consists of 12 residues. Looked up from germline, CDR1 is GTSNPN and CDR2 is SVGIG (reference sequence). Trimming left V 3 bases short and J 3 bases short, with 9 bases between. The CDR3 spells CAWSPSSYEQYF. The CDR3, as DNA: TGTGCCTGGAGCCCCAGTAGCTACGAGCAGTACTTC.

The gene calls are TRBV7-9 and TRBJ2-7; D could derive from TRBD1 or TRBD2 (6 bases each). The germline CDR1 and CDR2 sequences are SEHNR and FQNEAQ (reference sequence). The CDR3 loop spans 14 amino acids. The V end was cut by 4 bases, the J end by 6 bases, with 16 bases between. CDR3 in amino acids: CASSSSHGGSEQYF. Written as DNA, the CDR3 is TGTGCCAGCAGCTCGTCACACGGGGGCAGCGAGCAGTACTTC.

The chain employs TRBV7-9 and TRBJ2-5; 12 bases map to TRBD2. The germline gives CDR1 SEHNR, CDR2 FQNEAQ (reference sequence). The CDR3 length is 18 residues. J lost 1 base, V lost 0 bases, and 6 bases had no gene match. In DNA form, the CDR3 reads TGTGCCAGCAGCTTAGCACGGCTAGCGGGAGGGTTCCAAGAGACCCAGTACTTC. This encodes CASSLARLAGGFQETQYF.

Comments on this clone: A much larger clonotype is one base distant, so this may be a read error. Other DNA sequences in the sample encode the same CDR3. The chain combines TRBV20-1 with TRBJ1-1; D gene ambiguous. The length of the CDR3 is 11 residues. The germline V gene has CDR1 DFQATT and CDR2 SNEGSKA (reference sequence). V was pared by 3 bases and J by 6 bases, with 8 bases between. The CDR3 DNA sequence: TGCAGTGCTAGTCCCGTGGCTGAAGCTTTCTTT. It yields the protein CSASPVAEAFF.

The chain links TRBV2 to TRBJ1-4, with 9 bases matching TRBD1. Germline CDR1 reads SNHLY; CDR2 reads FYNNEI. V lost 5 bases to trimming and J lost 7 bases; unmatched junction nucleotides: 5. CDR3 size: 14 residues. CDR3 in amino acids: CASSRQGEGEKLFF. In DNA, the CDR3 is TGTGCCAGCAGTAGACAGGGGGAGGGTGAAAAACTGTTTTTT.

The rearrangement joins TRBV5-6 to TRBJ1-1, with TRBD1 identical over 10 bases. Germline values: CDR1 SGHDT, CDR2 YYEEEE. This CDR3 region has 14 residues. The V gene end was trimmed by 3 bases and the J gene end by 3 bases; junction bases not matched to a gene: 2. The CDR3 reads CASSWGQGHTEAFF. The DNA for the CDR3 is TGTGCCAGCAGCTGGGGACAGGGGCACACTGAAGCTTTCTTT.

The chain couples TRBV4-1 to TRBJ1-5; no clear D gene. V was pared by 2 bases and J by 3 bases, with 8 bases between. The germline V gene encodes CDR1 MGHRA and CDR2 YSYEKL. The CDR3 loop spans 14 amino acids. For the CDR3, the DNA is TGCGCCAGCAGCCAAAGACACGACAATCAGCCCCAGCATTTT. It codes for CASSQRHDNQPQHF.

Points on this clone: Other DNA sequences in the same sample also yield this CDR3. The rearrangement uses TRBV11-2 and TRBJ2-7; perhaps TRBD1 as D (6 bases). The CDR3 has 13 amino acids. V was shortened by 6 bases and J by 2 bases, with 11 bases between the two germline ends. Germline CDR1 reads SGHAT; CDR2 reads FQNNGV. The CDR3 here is CASSIRGPYEQYF. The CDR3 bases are TGTGCCAGCAGTATCAGGGGACCCTACGAGCAGTACTTC.

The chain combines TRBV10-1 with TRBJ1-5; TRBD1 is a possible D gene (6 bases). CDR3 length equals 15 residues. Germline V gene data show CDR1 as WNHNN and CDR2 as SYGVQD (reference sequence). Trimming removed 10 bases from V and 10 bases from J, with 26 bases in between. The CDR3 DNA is TGCGCCAACATGGTTGGACAGAACCCTAATCTCCCCCAGCATTTT. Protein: CANMVGQNPNLPQHF.

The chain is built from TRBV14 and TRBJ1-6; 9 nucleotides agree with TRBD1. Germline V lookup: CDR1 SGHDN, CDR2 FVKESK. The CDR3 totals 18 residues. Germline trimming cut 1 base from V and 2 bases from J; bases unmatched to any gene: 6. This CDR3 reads CASSQGLQGATYNSPLHF. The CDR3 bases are TGTGCCAGCAGCCAAGGGCTACAGGGGGCTACCTATAATTCACCCCTCCACTTT.

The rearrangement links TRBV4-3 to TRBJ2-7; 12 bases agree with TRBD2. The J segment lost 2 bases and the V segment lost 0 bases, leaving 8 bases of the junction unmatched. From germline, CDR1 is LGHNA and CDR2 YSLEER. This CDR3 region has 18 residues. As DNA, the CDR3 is TGCGCCAGCAGCCAAGACCCCTCGACTAGCGGGAGTGCCTACGAGCAGTACTTC. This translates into CASSQDPSTSGSAYEQYF.

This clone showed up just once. The CDR3 sequence is CAIPGGVDTGELFF. In nucleotides, the CDR3 is TGTGCCATCCCAGGGGGCGTCGACACCGGGGAGCTGTTTTTT. V is TRBV10-3 and J is TRBJ2-2, with 8 nucleotides matching TRBD1. This CDR3 region has 14 residues. Germline V gene lookup returns CDR1 ENHRY and CDR2 SYGVKD. V lost 8 bases to trimming and J lost 3 bases; unmatched junction nucleotides: 5.

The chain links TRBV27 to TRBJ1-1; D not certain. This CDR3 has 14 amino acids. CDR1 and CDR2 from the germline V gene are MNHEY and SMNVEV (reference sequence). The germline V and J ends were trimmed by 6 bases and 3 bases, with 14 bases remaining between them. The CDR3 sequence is CASSEAGWDTEAFF. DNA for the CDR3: TGTGCCAGCAGCGAGGCTGGATGGGACACTGAAGCTTTCTTT.

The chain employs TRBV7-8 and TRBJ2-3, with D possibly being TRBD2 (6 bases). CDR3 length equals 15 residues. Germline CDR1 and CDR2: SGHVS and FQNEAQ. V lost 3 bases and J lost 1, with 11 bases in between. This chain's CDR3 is CASSLRDFRTDTQYF. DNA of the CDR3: TGTGCCAGCAGCTTGCGGGACTTCCGCACAGATACGCAGTATTTT.

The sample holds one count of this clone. DNA of the CDR3: TGCGCCAGCAGGCAGGGGGAGAGCAATCAGCCCCAGCATTTT. Translated, it gives CASRQGESNQPQHF. The V gene is TRBV10-2, the J gene TRBJ1-5, with TRBD1 matching 7 bases. The length of the CDR3 is 14 residues. Germline-derived CDR1 and CDR2 are WSHSY and SAAADI. Trimming at V came to 6 bases and at J to 1 base, leaving 3 bases not matched to a gene.

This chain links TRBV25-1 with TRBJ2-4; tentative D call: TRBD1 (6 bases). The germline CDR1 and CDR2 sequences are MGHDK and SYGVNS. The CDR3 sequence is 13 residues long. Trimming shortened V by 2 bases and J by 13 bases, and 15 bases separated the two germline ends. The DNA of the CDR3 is TGTGCCAGCAGTGAAGGGGATCTGGGACAACAGTACTTC. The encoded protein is CASSEGDLGQQYF.

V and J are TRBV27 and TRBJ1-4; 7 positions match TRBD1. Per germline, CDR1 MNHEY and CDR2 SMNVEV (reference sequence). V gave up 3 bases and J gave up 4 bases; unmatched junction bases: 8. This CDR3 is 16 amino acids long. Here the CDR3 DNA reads TGTGCCAGCAGTTTCGGACCCGGACAGGTTAATGAAAAACTGTTTTTT. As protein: CASSFGPGQVNEKLFF.

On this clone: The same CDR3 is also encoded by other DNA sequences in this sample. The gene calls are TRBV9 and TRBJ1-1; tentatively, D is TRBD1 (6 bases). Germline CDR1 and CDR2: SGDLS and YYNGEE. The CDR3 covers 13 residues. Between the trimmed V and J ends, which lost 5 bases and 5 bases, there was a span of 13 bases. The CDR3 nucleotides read TGTGCCAGCAGTCTCGGGGGCCAGACTGAAGCTTTCTTT. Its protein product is CASSLGGQTEAFF.

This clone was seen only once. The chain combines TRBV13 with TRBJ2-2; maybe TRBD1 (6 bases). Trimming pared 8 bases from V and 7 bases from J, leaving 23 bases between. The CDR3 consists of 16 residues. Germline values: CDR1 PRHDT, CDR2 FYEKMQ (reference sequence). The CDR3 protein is CASSQWGTSRGGELFF. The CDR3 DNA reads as TGTGCCAGCTCTCAGTGGGGGACCTCCAGGGGCGGGGAGCTGTTTTTT.

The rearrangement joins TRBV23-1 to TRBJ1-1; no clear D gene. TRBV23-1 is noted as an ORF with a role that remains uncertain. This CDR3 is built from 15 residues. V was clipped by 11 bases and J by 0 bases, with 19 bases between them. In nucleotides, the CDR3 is TGCGCCCGCCTGGCAGCGTCGGCATTGAACACTGAAGCTTTCTTT. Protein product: CARLAASALNTEAFF.